The clone carrying this TCR beta chain was counted a single time. Its antigen is unidentified. Germline loops: CDR1 SGDLS, CDR2 YYNGEE. V lost 2 bases to trimming and J lost 6 bases, with 8 bases between them. CDR3 size: 13 residues. It was with 60 Vbeta and 13 Jbeta primers that the PCR ran. Repertoires were generated with immunoSEQ multiplex PCR, while TCRdb's copy carries only in-frame clones and drops some. The sample includes some 95,000 clones, about three quarters of them seen just once. The sample is drawn from a study of cytomegalovirus exposure and HLA in healthy donors. Study-level points and caveats: The study dropped some indistinguishable V segments, TRBV6-2 and TRBV6-3 among them. Later analysis identified several of the most significant clusters that appeared linked to common viral pathogens. A missense DCLRE1C variant was associated with V- and J-gene trimming of TCR beta chains in a later analysis, and an independent cohort replicated the association. Most TCR beta V segments were productive about 87% or about 30% of the time in an earlier analysis.

This chain links TRBV9 with TRBJ2-2; D gene uncertain. Sequencing used PBMCs. The sequence was collected from a man in his fifties or sixties in good health and CMV-seropositive. This CDR3 reads CASSVSGSGELFF. The CDR3 bases are TGTGCCAGCAGCGTGTCCGGGTCCGGGGAGCTGTTTTTT.